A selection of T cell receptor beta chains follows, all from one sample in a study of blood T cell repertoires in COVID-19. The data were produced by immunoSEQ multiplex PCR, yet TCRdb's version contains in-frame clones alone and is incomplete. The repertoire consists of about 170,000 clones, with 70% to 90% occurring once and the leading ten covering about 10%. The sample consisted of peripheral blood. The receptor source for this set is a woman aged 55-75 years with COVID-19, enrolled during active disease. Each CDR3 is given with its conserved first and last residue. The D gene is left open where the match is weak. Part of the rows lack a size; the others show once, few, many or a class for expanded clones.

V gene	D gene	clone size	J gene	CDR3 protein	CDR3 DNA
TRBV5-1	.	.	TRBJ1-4	CASSLAGAHNEKLFF	TGCGCCAGCAGCTTGGCTGGGGCCCATAATGAAAAACTGTTTTTT
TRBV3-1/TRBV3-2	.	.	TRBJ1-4	CASSQEPGSGEKLFF	TGTGCCAGCAGCCAAGAGCCAGGCAGTGGTGAAAAACTGTTTTTT
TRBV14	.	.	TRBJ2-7	CASSQLHRASERSSYEQYF	TGTGCCAGCAGCCAATTGCACAGGGCAAGCGAACGAAGCTCCTACGAGCAGTACTTC
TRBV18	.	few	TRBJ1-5	CASSLPNQPQHF	TGTGCCAGCTCACTCCCGAATCAGCCCCAGCATTTT
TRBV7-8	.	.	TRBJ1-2	CASSLPGLYGYTF	TGTGCCAGCAGCTTACCAGGGCTTTATGGCTACACCTTC
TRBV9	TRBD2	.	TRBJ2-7	CASSVGPQREYEQYF	TGTGCCAGCAGCGTAGGACCTCAGCGGGAGTACGAGCAGTACTTC
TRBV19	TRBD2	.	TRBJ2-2	CASSTTSGRAGTGELFF	TGTGCCAGTAGTACGACTAGCGGGAGGGCAGGGACCGGGGAGCTGTTTTTT
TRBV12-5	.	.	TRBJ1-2	CASGVGGGYTF	TGTGCTAGTGGCGTGGGAGGGGGCTACACCTTC
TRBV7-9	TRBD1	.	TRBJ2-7	CASSALDRGPWIEQYF	TGTGCCAGCAGCGCCTTGGACAGGGGGCCTTGGATCGAGCAGTACTTC
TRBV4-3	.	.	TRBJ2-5	CASSLIQGRGETQYF	TGCGCCAGCAGCCTTATTCAGGGTAGGGGGGAGACCCAGTACTTC
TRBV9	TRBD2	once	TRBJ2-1	CASSPGLAGDEQFF	TGTGCCAGCAGCCCGGGACTAGCAGGGGATGAGCAGTTCTTC
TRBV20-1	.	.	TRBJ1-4	CSATLNEKLFF	TGCAGTGCTACCTTAAATGAAAAACTGTTTTTT
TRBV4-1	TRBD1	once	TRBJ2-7	CASSQETGPYEQYF	TGCGCCAGCAGCCAAGAGACAGGGCCCTACGAGCAGTACTTC
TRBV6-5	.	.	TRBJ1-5	CASSYSGGMNQPQHF	TGTGCCAGCAGTTACTCCGGGGGGATGAATCAGCCCCAGCATTTT
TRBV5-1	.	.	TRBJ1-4	CASSLYRGNEKLFF	TGCGCCAGCAGCTTGTATAGGGGGAATGAAAAACTGTTTTTT
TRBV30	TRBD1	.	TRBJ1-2	CAWSVQGASGYTF	TGTGCCTGGAGTGTACAGGGGGCGTCTGGCTACACCTTC
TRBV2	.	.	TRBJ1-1	CASSIRARSNTEAFF	TGTGCCAGCAGTATAAGAGCGAGGTCGAACACTGAAGCTTTCTTT
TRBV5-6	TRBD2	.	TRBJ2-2	CASRRGLAGGSTGELFF	TGTGCCAGCAGGAGAGGACTAGCGGGAGGTTCCACCGGGGAGCTGTTTTTT
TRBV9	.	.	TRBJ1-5	CASSVDGLSNQPQHF	TGTGCCAGCAGCGTAGACGGACTTAGCAATCAGCCCCAGCATTTT
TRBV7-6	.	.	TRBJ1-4	CASSLPYEKLFF	TGTGCCAGCAGCTTACCTTATGAAAAACTGTTTTTT
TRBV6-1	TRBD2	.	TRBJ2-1	CASSEVTSGRNEQFF	TGTGCCAGCAGTGAAGTGACTAGCGGGAGGAATGAGCAGTTCTTC
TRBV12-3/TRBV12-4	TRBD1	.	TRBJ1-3	CASSPQGNTIYF	TGTGCCAGCAGTCCACAGGGGAACACCATATATTTT
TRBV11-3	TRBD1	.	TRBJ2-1	CASSWTGLYNEQFF	TGTGCCAGCAGCTGGACAGGGCTCTACAATGAGCAGTTCTTC
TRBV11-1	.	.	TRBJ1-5	CASSLGGTHSNQPQHF	TGTGCCAGCAGCTTAGGGGGGACACATAGCAATCAGCCCCAGCATTTT
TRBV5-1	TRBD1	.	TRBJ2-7	CASSWTGTGEYEQYF	TGCGCCAGCAGCTGGACCGGGACAGGGGAATACGAGCAGTACTTC
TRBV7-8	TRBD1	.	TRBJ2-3	CASSRDRGTSDTQYF	TGTGCCAGCAGCCGGGACAGGGGGACTTCAGATACGCAGTATTTT
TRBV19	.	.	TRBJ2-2	CASSIGSGNGELFF	TGTGCCAGTAGTATAGGCTCGGGGAACGGGGAGCTGTTTTTT
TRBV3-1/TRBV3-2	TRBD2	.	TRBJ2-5	CASSPLLLAGGPTQYF	TGTGCCAGCAGCCCCCTCCTTCTAGCGGGAGGCCCCACCCAGTACTTC
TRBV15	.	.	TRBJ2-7	CATSREGGTAGYEQYF	TGTGCCACCAGCAGAGAAGGGGGGACAGCCGGCTACGAGCAGTACTTC
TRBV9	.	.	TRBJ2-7	CASSVGGSYEQYF	TGTGCCAGCAGCGTAGGGGGCAGCTACGAGCAGTACTTC
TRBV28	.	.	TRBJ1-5	CAQGVGNQPQHF	TGTGCCCAGGGTGTGGGCAATCAGCCCCAGCATTTT
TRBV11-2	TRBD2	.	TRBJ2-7	CASRGGGSSSYEQYF	TGTGCCAGCCGCGGGGGAGGTTCAAGCTCCTACGAGCAGTACTTC
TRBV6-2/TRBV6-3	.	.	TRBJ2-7	CASSYMRAGSRLEQYF	TGTGCCAGCAGTTACATGCGGGCCGGCTCGCGACTCGAGCAGTACTTC
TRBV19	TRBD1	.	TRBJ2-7	CASRLDRGAYEQYF	TGTGCCAGTAGGTTGGACAGGGGAGCCTACGAGCAGTACTTC
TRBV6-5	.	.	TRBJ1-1	CASSYSRGMNTEAFF	TGTGCCAGCAGTTACTCAAGGGGTATGAACACTGAAGCTTTCTTT
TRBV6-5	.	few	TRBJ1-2	CASSYSRGNYGYTF	TGTGCCAGCAGTTACTCCAGGGGAAACTATGGCTACACCTTC
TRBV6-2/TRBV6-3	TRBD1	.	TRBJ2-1	CASSRDRGRRGEQFF	TGTGCCAGCAGCCGGGACAGGGGGCGCAGGGGTGAGCAGTTCTTC
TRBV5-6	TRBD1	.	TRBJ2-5	CASSLVWDREETQYF	TGTGCCAGCAGCTTGGTGTGGGACAGGGAGGAGACCCAGTACTTC
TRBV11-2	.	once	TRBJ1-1	CASSRGGPANTEAFF	TGTGCCAGCAGCAGGGGTGGGCCGGCGAACACTGAAGCTTTCTTT
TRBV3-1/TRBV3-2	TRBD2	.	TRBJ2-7	CASSPGTSGNYEQYF	TGTGCCAGCAGCCCCGGGACTAGCGGGAACTACGAGCAGTACTTC